The 5 T cell receptor beta chains presented below share a single source sample, sequenced in a study of spatial heterogeneity in lung cancer. Each CDR3 protein gets one entry after TCRdb re-called the 5' RACE reads with MiXCR. The profile covers approximately 40,000 distinct CDR3 sequences, with 7.5% to 8% appearing a single time and over 25% taken by the ten largest. Sample time point: sample taken at primary tumor resection. The material sequenced was PBMCs, taken at surgery. These receptors came from a male donor with early-stage non-small cell lung cancer.

The CDR3 region is CASRRSGSLGEQFF. For the CDR3, the DNA is TGTGCCAGCAGGCGAAGCGGGAGTCTGGGTGAGCAGTTCTTC. This chain links TRBV12-3 or TRBV12-4 with TRBJ2-1; 8 nucleotides line up with TRBD2. Unmatched junction bases numbered 10, after V lost 6 bases and J lost 9 bases. The CDR3 is 14 amino acids.

This clonotype was detected only a few times. This rearrangement joins TRBV6-5 to TRBJ2-7; D is tentatively TRBD1 or TRBD2 (6 bases each). From germline, CDR1 is MNHEY and CDR2 SVGAGI. This CDR3 contains 14 residues. V lost 8 bases, J lost 7 bases, and 21 bases lay in between. The DNA of the CDR3 is TGTGCCAGCCTGAGGGGGGCCCTAAAGGGAGAGCAGTACGTC. It translates to CASLRGALKGEQYV.

This clonotype was seen more than once but under ten times. The chain employs TRBV5-1 and TRBJ2-1; D is uncertain. The V gene lost 0 bases and the J gene lost 6 bases, with 10 bases spanning the gap. Germline CDR1 is SGHRS and CDR2 is YFSETQ. This CDR3 spans 14 amino acids. The CDR3 sequence: CASSLAVSGNEQFF. The CDR3 DNA sequence: TGCGCCAGCAGCTTGGCCGTGTCGGGCAATGAGCAGTTCTTC.

The genes are TRBV7-2 and TRBJ1-5; 11 bases line up with TRBD1. Germline CDR1 reads SGHTA; CDR2 reads FQGNSA. The CDR3 loop spans 15 amino acids. V lost 7 bases to trimming and J lost 6 bases; unmatched junction nucleotides: 8. The CDR3 DNA sequence: TGTGCCAGCACACAGGGGACAGGGGGATTTCAGCCCCAGCATTTT. As protein: CASTQGTGGFQPQHF.

This clonotype was found many times. An end of the junction differs from the germline gene, which may be a read error. The rearrangement joins TRBV7-7 to TRBJ2-2; 9 nucleotides match TRBD2. Germline loops: CDR1 SSHAT, CDR2 FNYEAQ (reference sequence). The CDR3 extends over 15 amino acids. CDR3 residues: CASSPSGANTGELFF. The CDR3 DNA reads as TGTGCTAGCAGTCCTAGCGGGGCGAACACCGGGGAGCTGTTTTTT.